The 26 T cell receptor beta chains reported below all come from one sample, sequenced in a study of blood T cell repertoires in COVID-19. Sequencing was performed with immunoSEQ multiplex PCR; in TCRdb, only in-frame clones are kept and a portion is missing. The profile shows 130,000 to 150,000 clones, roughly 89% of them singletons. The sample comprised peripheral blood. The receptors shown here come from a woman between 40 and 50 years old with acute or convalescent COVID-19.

This CDR3 is CASSLMGQGAEAFF. The CDR3, as DNA: TGCGCCAGCAGCTTAATGGGACAGGGGGCTGAAGCTTTCTTT. The genes are TRBV5-1 and TRBJ1-1, with 11 bases that match TRBD1. The CDR3 is 14 amino acids. V lost 2 bases and J lost 6; bases outside the gene matches: 3. Looked up from germline, CDR1 is SGHRS and CDR2 is YFSETQ. Filled out from reference TRBV5-1 and TRBJ1-1, the complete variable domain reads KAGVTQTPRYLIKTRGQQVTLSCSPISGHRSVSWYQQTPGQGLQFLFEYFSETQRNKGNFPGRFSGRQFSNSRSEMNVSTLELGDSALYLCASSLMGQGAEAFFGQGTRLTVV.

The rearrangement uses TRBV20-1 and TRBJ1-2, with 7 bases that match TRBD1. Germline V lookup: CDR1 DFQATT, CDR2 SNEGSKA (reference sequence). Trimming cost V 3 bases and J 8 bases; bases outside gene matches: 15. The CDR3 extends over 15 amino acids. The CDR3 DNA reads TGCAGTGCTAGTAATTGGGCAGGAGGGGGCGGCGGCTACACCTTC. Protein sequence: CSASNWAGGGGGYTF.

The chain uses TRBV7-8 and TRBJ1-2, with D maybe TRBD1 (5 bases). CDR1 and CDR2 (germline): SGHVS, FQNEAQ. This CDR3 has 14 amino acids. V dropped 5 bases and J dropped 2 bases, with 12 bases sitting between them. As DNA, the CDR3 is TGTGCCAGCAGCCGGGGGACTGGGAACTATGGCTACACCTTC. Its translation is CASSRGTGNYGYTF.

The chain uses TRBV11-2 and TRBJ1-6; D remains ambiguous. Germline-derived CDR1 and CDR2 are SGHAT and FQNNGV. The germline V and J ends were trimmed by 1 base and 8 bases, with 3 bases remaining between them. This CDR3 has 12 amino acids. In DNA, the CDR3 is TGTGCCAGCAGCTTAGTATATTCACCCCTCCACTTT. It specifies CASSLVYSPLHF.

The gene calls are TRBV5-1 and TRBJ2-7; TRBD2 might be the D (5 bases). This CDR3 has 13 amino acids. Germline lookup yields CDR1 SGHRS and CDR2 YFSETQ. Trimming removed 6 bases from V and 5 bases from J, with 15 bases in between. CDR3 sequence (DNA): TGCGCCAGCATGGCTAGCAGGTTCGACGAGCAGTACTTC. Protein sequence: CASMASRFDEQYF.

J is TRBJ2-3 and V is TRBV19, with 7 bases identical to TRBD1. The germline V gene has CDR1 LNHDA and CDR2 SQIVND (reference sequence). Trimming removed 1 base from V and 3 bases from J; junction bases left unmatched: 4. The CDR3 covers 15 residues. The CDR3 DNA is TGTGCCAGTAGTATAGTTCCAGGGGGTACAGATACGCAGTATTTT. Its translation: CASSIVPGGTDTQYF.

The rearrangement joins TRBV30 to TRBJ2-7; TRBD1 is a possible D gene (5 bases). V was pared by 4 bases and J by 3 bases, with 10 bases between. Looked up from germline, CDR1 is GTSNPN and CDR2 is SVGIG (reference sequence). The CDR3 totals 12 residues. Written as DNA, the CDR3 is TGTGCCTGGATGGGCCAGGGCTACGAGCAGTACTTC. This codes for CAWMGQGYEQYF.

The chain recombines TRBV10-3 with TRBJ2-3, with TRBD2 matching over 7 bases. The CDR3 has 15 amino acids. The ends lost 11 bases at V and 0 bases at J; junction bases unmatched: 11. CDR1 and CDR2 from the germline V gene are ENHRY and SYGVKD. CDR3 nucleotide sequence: TGTGCCGCTTCCCCTAGCGGAACTAGCACAGATACGCAGTATTTT. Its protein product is CAASPSGTSTDTQYF.

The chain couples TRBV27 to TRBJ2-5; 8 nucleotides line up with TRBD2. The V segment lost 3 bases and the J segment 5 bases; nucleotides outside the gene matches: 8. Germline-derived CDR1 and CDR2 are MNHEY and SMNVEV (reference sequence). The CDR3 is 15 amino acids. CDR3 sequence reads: CASSFNLAGIETQYF. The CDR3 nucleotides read TGTGCCAGCAGTTTTAATCTAGCGGGCATTGAGACCCAGTACTTC.

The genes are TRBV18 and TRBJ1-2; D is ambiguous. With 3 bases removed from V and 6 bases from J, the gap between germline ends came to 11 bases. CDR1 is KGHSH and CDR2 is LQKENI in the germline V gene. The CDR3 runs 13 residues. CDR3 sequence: CASSPRGSDGYTF. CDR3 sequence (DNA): TGTGCCAGCTCACCCCGTGGGAGCGATGGCTACACCTTC.

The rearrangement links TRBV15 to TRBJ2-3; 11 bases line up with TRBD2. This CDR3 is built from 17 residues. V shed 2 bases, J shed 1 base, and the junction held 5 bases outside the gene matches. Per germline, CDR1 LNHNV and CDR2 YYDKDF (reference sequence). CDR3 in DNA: TGTGCCACCAGCAGACTTGGGACTAGCGGACGCACAGATACGCAGTATTTT. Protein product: CATSRLGTSGRTDTQYF. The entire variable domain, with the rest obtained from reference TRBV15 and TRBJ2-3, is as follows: DAMVIQNPRYQVTQFGKPVTLSCSQTLNHNVMYWYQQKSSQAPKLLFHYYDKDFNNEADTPDNFQSRRPNTSFCFLDIRSPGLGDTAMYLCATSRLGTSGRTDTQYFGPGTRLTVL.

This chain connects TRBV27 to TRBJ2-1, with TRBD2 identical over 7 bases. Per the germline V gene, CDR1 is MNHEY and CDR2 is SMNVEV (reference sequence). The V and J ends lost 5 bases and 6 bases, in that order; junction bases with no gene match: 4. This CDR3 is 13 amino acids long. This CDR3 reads CASSHGTTNEQFF. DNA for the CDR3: TGTGCCAGCAGTCACGGGACTACCAATGAGCAGTTCTTC.

Here the CDR3 reads CASSLGVAGGYEQYF. The CDR3 DNA sequence: TGTGCCAGCAGCTTAGGGGTAGCGGGGGGCTACGAGCAGTACTTC. V is TRBV7-2 and J is TRBJ2-7; 10 nucleotides align to TRBD2. CDR1 SGHTA and CDR2 FQGNSA come from the germline V gene. The CDR3 has 15 amino acids. The junction had 3 bases not matched to a gene; V was cut back by 1 base and J by 3 bases.

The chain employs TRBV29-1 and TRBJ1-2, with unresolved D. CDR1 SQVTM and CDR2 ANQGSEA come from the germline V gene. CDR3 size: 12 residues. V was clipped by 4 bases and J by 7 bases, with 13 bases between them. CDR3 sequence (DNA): TGCAGCGTTGGAAGGGAGTGGGGTGGCTACACCTTC. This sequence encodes CSVGREWGGYTF.

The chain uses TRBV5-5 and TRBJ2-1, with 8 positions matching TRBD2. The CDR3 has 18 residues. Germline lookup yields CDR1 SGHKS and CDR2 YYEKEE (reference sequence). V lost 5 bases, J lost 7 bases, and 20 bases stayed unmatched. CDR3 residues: CASRPRLLTSGEANEQFF. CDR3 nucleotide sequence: TGTGCCAGCAGGCCCAGGCTCCTTACTAGCGGTGAAGCTAATGAGCAGTTCTTC.

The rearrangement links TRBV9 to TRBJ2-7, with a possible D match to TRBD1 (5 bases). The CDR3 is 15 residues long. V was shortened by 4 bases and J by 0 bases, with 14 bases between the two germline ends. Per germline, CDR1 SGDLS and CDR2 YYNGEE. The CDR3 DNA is TGTGCCAGCAGCCCCCATCACAGGAGCTCCTACGAGCAGTACTTC. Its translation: CASSPHHRSSYEQYF. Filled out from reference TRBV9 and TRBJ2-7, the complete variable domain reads DSGVTQTPKHLITATGQRVTLRCSPRSGDLSVYWYQQSLDQGLQFLIQYYNGEERAKGNILERFSAQQFPDLHSELNLSSLELGDSALYFCASSPHHRSSYEQYFGPGTRLTVT.

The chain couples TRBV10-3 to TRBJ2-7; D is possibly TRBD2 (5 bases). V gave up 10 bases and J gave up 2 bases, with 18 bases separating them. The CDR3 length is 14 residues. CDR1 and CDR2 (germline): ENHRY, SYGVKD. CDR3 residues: CATTDSLNPYEQYF. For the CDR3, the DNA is TGTGCCACCACGGACTCACTAAACCCCTACGAGCAGTACTTC.

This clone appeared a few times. In nucleotides, the CDR3 is TGTGCTAGTGGTTCTAAAATTCCCGGACAGGGTAGTATCTATGGCTACACCTTC. Its translation: CASGSKIPGQGSIYGYTF. This rearrangement joins TRBV12-5 to TRBJ1-2; 8 bases match TRBD1. Germline V gives CDR1 LGHNT, CDR2 FRNRAP. V shed 4 bases and J 4 bases; nucleotides not matched to a gene: 17. The CDR3 totals 18 residues.

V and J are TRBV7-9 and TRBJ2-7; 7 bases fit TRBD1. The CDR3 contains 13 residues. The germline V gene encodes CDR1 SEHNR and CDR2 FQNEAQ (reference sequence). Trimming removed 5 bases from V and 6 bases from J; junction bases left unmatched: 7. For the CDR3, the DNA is TGTGCCAGCAGCCACACCGACAGGGCCGAGCAGTACTTC. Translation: CASSHTDRAEQYF. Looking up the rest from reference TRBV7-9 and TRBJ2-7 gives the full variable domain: DTGVSQNPRHKITKRGQNVTFRCDPISEHNRLYWYRQTLGQGPEFLTYFQNEAQLEKSRLLSDRFSAERPKGSFSTLEIQRTEQGDSAMYLCASSHTDRAEQYFGPGTRLTVT.

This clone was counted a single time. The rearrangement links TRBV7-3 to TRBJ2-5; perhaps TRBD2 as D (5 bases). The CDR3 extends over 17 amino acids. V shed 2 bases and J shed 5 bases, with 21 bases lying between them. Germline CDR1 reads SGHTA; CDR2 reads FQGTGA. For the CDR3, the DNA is TGTGCCAGCAGCTTACAGTCTCAGAGGGTAGGGTGGGAGACCCAGTACTTC. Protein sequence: CASSLQSQRVGWETQYF.

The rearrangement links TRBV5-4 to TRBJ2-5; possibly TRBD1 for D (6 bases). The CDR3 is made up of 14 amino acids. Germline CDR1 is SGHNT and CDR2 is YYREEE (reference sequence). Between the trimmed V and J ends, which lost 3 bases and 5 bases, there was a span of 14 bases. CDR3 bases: TGTGCCAGCAGCTCACAGGGTACTCGGGAGACCCAGTACTTC. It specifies CASSSQGTRETQYF.

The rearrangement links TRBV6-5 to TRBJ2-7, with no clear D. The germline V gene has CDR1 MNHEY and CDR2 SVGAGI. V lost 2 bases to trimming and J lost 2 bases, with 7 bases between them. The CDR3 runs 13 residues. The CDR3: CASSYGRPYEQYF. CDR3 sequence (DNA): TGTGCCAGCAGTTACGGGCGTCCCTACGAGCAGTACTTC.

The chain's CDR3 is CATGQANGGYEQYF. Here the CDR3 DNA reads TGTGCGACGGGACAGGCAAACGGAGGGTACGAGCAGTACTTC. The gene calls are TRBV30 and TRBJ2-7, with TRBD1 matching over 8 bases. CDR3 size: 14 residues. Germline CDR1 and CDR2: GTSNPN and SVGIG (reference sequence).

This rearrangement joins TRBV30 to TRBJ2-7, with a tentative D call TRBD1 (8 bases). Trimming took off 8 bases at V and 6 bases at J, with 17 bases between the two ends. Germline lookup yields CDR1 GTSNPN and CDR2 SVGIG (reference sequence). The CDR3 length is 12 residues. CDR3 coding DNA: TGTGCCAGAGGACAGGGAGGGCCCGAGCAGTACTTC. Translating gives CARGQGGPEQYF.

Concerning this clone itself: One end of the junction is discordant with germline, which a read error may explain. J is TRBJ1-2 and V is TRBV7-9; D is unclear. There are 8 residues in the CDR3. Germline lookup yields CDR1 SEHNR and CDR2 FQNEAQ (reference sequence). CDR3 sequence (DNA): TGTGCCAGCAGCCCAGCGGACTTC. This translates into CASSPADF.

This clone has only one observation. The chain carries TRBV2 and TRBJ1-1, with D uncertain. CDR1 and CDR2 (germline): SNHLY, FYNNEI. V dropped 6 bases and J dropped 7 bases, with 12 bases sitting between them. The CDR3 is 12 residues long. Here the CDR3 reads CASSQEESEAFF. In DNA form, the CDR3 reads TGTGCCAGCAGCCAAGAGGAGAGTGAAGCTTTCTTT.